Listed below are T cell receptor beta chains from one sample, sequenced in a study of T cell responses to AZD1222 COVID-19 vaccine. This table comes from immunoSEQ multiplex PCR, and its TCRdb copy is limited to in-frame clones, with some not included. The table lists roughly 120,000 clones, roughly 89% of them singletons. The material sequenced was peripheral blood, taken on day 0 of AZD1222 vaccination. The receptors stem from an adult in good health. Each CDR3 is given with its conserved first and last residue. D genes are given only for firm matches. A row's size may be missing; if present it is once, few, many or a size class.

>-|-|TRBJ1-3|TRBV12-5|16
TGTGCTAGTGGTCTACCTGGTGGCCTCTCTGGAAACACCATATATTTT
CASGLPGGLSGNTIYF
>-|-|TRBJ1-1|TRBV10-1|13
TGCGCCAGCAGGGAACAAGTCAACACTGAAGCTTTCTTT
CASREQVNTEAFF
>few|TRBD1|TRBJ1-2|TRBV19|17
TGTGCCAGTACCCACAGGGGGAACAGGGCTGCTATCTATGGCTACACCTTC
CASTHRGNRAAIYGYTF
>-|TRBD1|TRBJ2-4|TRBV19|16
TGTGCCAGTAGTATGGGCACAGGGGGAGCCAAAAACATTCAGTACTTC
CASSMGTGGAKNIQYF
>once|-|TRBJ1-2|TRBV5-6|12
TGTGCCAGCAGCTACTGGACGGAAGGCTACACCTTC
CASSYWTEGYTF
>few|-|TRBJ2-7|TRBV27|18
TGTGCCAGCACCTTTATTACGGGAAGCGCGTTTGAATCCTACGAGCAGTACTTC
CASTFITGSAFESYEQYF
>-|-|TRBJ2-3|TRBV5-1|13
TGCGCCAGCAGCTTGGGTGGCCCAGATACGCAGTATTTT
CASSLGGPDTQYF
>-|-|TRBJ2-7|TRBV6-5|13
TGTGCCAGCAGTTACTCCCCTAGGTACGAGCAGTACTTC
CASSYSPRYEQYF
>-|-|TRBJ2-6|TRBV14|23
TGTGCCAGCAGCCACCGGGCAGGGCGCACCCAAGGCTGGGCTCCCTCTGGGGCCAACGTCCTGACTTTC
CASSHRAGRTQGWAPSGANVLTF
>-|TRBD1|TRBJ1-1|TRBV19|16
TGTGCCAGTAGTATGTTGACAGGGAGGAGGAACACTGAAGCTTTCTTT
CASSMLTGRRNTEAFF
>-|-|TRBJ1-1|TRBV7-9|14
TGTGCCAGCACCCCGGGGGGGGGAAACACTGAAGCTTTCTTT
CASTPGGGNTEAFF
>-|TRBD1|TRBJ1-2|TRBV10-3|13
TGTGCCATCAGTGACAGGGGGCTGAGTAGCTACACCTTC
CAISDRGLSSYTF
>-|-|TRBJ1-6|TRBV10-3|15
TGTGCCACGATCGGGAGTAGCTCCTATAATTCACCCCTCCACTTT
CATIGSSSYNSPLHF
>-|TRBD1|TRBJ2-2|TRBV29-1|15
TGCAGCGTTATTGCGGGGACAGGGATCACCGGGGAGCTGTTTTTT
CSVIAGTGITGELFF
>once|TRBD2|TRBJ2-1|TRBV30|15
TGTGCCTGGAGGGCTAGCGGGAGCCCCCTAAGTGAGCAGTTCTTC
CAWRASGSPLSEQFF
>once|-|TRBJ1-3|TRBV3-1/TRBV3-2|15
TGTGCCAGCAGCTATAACTCTCCCTCTGGAAACACCATATATTTT
CASSYNSPSGNTIYF
>-|-|TRBJ2-7|TRBV29-1|14
TGCAGCGTTTCCCTAGGGGTTGCCACCTACGAGCAGTACTTC
CSVSLGVATYEQYF
>once|-|TRBJ1-3|TRBV19|13
TGTGCCAGTCGGGGACATACAGGAAACACCATATATTTT
CASRGHTGNTIYF
>-|-|TRBJ2-1|TRBV2|15
TGTGCCAGCAGTCCGGTGGGGGGTGGCTACAATGAGCAGTTCTTC
CASSPVGGGYNEQFF
>once|-|TRBJ1-1|TRBV14|12
TGTGCCAGCAGCGCCAGACAGTTGTCGGCTTTCTTT
CASSARQLSAFF
>-|TRBD1|TRBJ1-1|TRBV7-9|12
TGTGCCAGCAGCCAAGGACAGGGTGAAGCTTTCTTT
CASSQGQGEAFF
>-|-|TRBJ2-7|TRBV29-1|13
TGCAGCGTGACAAGAGGCCTCTCCTACGAGCAGTACTTC
CSVTRGLSYEQYF
>-|-|TRBJ2-1|TRBV19|13
TGTGCCACAGAGGCTAGCTCCTACAATGAGCAGTTCTTC
CATEASSYNEQFF
>once|-|TRBJ1-3|TRBV19|16
TGTGCCAGTAGTATTTCCGGACCCCTGTCTGGAAACACCATATATTTT
CASSISGPLSGNTIYF
>-|-|TRBJ1-3|TRBV25-1|14
TGTGCCAGCAGTTACAGGAACCTTGGAAACACCATATATTTT
CASSYRNLGNTIYF
>-|-|TRBJ2-1|TRBV27|15
TGTGCCAGCAGTTTAGTTCCAGGGGGAGGCAATGAGCAGTTCTTC
CASSLVPGGGNEQFF
>-|-|TRBJ1-5|TRBV6-2/TRBV6-3|14
TGTGCCAGCAGTTTAATCGGAAGCAATCAGCCCCAGCATTTT
CASSLIGSNQPQHF
>-|-|TRBJ1-2|TRBV10-3|11
TGTGCCATCAGTGAGTCGAATGGCTACACCTTC
CAISESNGYTF
>-|TRBD1|TRBJ2-3|TRBV2|14
TGTGCCAGCATCCGGGACAGGGGCACAGATACGCAGTATTTT
CASIRDRGTDTQYF
>-|-|TRBJ2-7|TRBV6-5|14
TGTGCCAGCTCGGTCAGAGGCAGCTCCTACGAGCAGTACTTC
CASSVRGSSYEQYF
>-|-|TRBJ1-2|TRBV3-1/TRBV3-2|13
TGTGCCAGCAGCCCCGCCGCCGGGCGTGGCTACACCTTC
CASSPAAGRGYTF
>-|TRBD1|TRBJ2-5|TRBV2|13
TGTGCCACCAAGGGGGCGACTTGGGAGACCCAGTACTTC
CATKGATWETQYF
>-|TRBD1|TRBJ2-6|TRBV18|17
TGTGCCAGCTCACGAACCCAGGGACAGTCTGGGGCCAACGTCCTGACTTTC
CASSRTQGQSGANVLTF
>-|-|TRBJ2-2|TRBV18|16
TGTGCCAGCTCACCTTTTCGGACAGAGAACACCGGGGAGCTGTTTTTT
CASSPFRTENTGELFF
>-|-|TRBJ1-1|TRBV7-3|15
TGTGCCAGCAGCTTAAAGGCCAGACCAAACACTGAAGCTTTCTTT
CASSLKARPNTEAFF
>-|-|TRBJ1-1|TRBV6-5|14
TGTGCCAGCAGTTACTCCTCCACAGTGACTGAAGCTTTCTTT
CASSYSSTVTEAFF
>-|-|TRBJ1-1|TRBV7-9|13
TGTGCCAGCAGCTTTGGTAGGGACGCCGAAGCTTTCTTT
CASSFGRDAEAFF
>once|TRBD1|TRBJ2-7|TRBV6-5|13
TGTGCCAGCAGGGGGACAGGCCTCTACGAGCAGTACTTC
CASRGTGLYEQYF
>-|TRBD1|TRBJ2-7|TRBV18|12
TGTGCCAGCTCACCGCAGGGGGCTGAGGGGTACTTC
CASSPQGAEGYF
>once|-|TRBJ1-5|TRBV19|20
TGTGCCAGTAAAGAAAGAGTCAGGGATCTTAGATCCCAAGGGAATCAGCCCCAGCATTTT
CASKERVRDLRSQGNQPQHF
>few|-|TRBJ2-7|TRBV14|13
TGTGCCAGCAGCCGCAGACGAGTCTACGAGCAGTACTTC
CASSRRRVYEQYF
>-|-|TRBJ1-2|TRBV29-1|13
TGCAGCGTTGAAGACAGGGCGGTCTATGGCTACACCTTC
CSVEDRAVYGYTF
>once|-|TRBJ1-1|TRBV12-3/TRBV12-4|11
TGTGCCAGCCTCCAGAACACTGAAGCTTTCTTT
CASLQNTEAFF
>-|-|TRBJ1-5|TRBV29-1|13
TGCAGCGTTGGCACAGGAGACAATCAGCCCCAGCATTTT
CSVGTGDNQPQHF
>-|-|TRBJ1-2|TRBV9|15
TGTGCCAGCAGCGTAGAAGGGGTGCTCCCCTATGGCTACACCTTC
CASSVEGVLPYGYTF
>-|-|TRBJ1-2|TRBV19|15
TGTGCCAGCCTAAGAAAACAGGGTCTCTTATATGGCTACACCTTC
CASLRKQGLLYGYTF
>-|TRBD1|TRBJ1-4|TRBV15|16
TGTGCCACCAGCAGAGGGGTGACAGGGGCTAATGAAAAACTGTTTTTT
CATSRGVTGANEKLFF
>-|-|TRBJ2-7|TRBV7-2|16
TGTGCCAGCAGCCCAACAGAGGGCTTGGCGGACTACGAGCAGTACTTC
CASSPTEGLADYEQYF
>once|-|TRBJ1-5|TRBV21-1|15
TGTGCCCCAGCCGGCTCAGAGGGGGCTAATCAGCCCCAGCATTTT
CAPAGSEGANQPQHF
>-|TRBD1|TRBJ1-6|TRBV27|13
TGTGCCAGCAGTGACAGGGCAGGGTCACCCCTCCACTTT
CASSDRAGSPLHF
>-|-|TRBJ1-1|TRBV11-2|15
TGTGCCAGCGGGACTACAGGCAAGGGGGGAACTGAAGCTTTCTTT
CASGTTGKGGTEAFF
>-|TRBD1|TRBJ2-7|TRBV3-1/TRBV3-2|14
TGTGCCAGCAGCCTGAGGACAGGGGGAAGCGAGCAGTACTTC
CASSLRTGGSEQYF
>-|-|TRBJ2-7|TRBV24-1|13
TGTGCCACCAGTGATTTCACGTGGTACGAGCAGTACTTC
CATSDFTWYEQYF
>-|-|TRBJ1-1|TRBV18|13
TGTGCCAGCTCGCAGGACAGGAACACTGAAGCTTTCTTT
CASSQDRNTEAFF
>few|-|TRBJ1-2|TRBV2|10
TGTGCCAGCACCGTAGATGGCTACACCTTC
CASTVDGYTF
>-|-|TRBJ1-1|TRBV10-3|13
TGTGCCATCAGCCCCGGGACCAACACTGAAGCTTTCTTT
CAISPGTNTEAFF
>-|-|TRBJ1-4|TRBV2|10
TGTGCCAGCGGGGGCGAAAAACTGTTTTTT
CASGGEKLFF
>-|-|TRBJ2-2|TRBV5-1|16
TGCGCCAGCAGGTTTCAGACAGGATTGAACACCGGGGAGCTGTTTTTT
CASRFQTGLNTGELFF
>once|-|TRBJ2-3|TRBV5-6|12
TGTGCCAGCAGCTTTACCACAGATACGCAGTATTTT
CASSFTTDTQYF
>-|-|TRBJ1-3|TRBV2|14
TGTGCCAGCAGTGGTGAAGTCTCTGGAAACACCATATATTTT
CASSGEVSGNTIYF